These 20 T cell receptor beta chains were all obtained from the same sample, sequenced in a study of STAT5B mutations in CD4+ large granular lymphocyte leukemia. Using immunoSEQ multiplex PCR, the repertoire was profiled, and TCRdb retains in-frame clones only, with some absent. This table holds under 40,000 clones, around 80% found once. The sample was CD4+ T cells from blood buffy coats. These receptors all stem from a human donor in good health.

The J gene is TRBJ1-3, the V gene TRBV7-2; no definite D call. The CDR3 length is 14 residues. Between the trimmed V and J ends, which lost 5 bases and 0 bases, there was a span of 8 bases. Per the germline V gene, CDR1 is SGHTA and CDR2 is FQGNSA. The CDR3 DNA reads as TGTGCCAGCAGCACTGGGCCCTCTGGAAACACCATATATTTT. Its translation: CASSTGPSGNTIYF.

This chain links TRBV7-9 with TRBJ1-4; D uncertain. The CDR3 is 13 residues long. Trimming cost V 2 bases and J 7 bases, with 8 bases left between them. Germline V gives CDR1 SEHNR, CDR2 FQNEAQ (reference sequence). CDR3 coding DNA: TGTGCCAGCAGCTTATTAGGAAGTGAAAAACTGTTTTTT. Its translation is CASSLLGSEKLFF.

The sample holds one count of this clone. This chain joins TRBV12-2 and TRBJ2-1; TRBD2 was called by the table and not checked on the DNA. TRBV12-2 is tagged as a pseudogene. The CDR3 sequence is 15 residues long. The CDR3 DNA follows: TGTGTTGGGGCCAAAGCTAGCGGGAGCCCAGGGGAGCAGTTCTTC. Translating it yields CVGAKASGSPGEQFF.

This chain joins TRBV15 and TRBJ1-5; D is unresolved. This CDR3 spans 15 amino acids. The V gene's germline CDR1 is LNHNV and CDR2 YYDKDF (reference sequence). Trimming shortened V by 0 bases and J by 5 bases, and 11 bases separated the two germline ends. CDR3 sequence reads: CATSRDGRPDQPQHF. The CDR3 DNA sequence: TGTGCCACCAGCAGAGACGGAAGGCCAGATCAGCCCCAGCATTTT.

Only one count was recorded for this clone. The chain uses TRBV27 and TRBJ1-5; tentatively, D is TRBD1 (6 bases). This CDR3 contains 14 residues. Germline-derived CDR1 and CDR2 are MNHEY and SMNVEV (reference sequence). V lost 7 bases and J lost 3, with 13 bases in between. CDR3 in DNA: TGTGCCAGCAAAAGGGCAGGGGCCAATCAGCCCCAGCATTTT. Protein: CASKRAGANQPQHF.

V and J are TRBV7-8 and TRBJ1-1; no clear D gene. Germline V CDR1 and CDR2: SGHVS, FQNEAQ. Between the trimmed V and J ends, which lost 1 base and 4 bases, there was a span of 10 bases. This CDR3 is 14 amino acids long. CDR3 region: CASSLGSSSTEAFF. The CDR3 region has the DNA TGTGCCAGCAGCTTAGGATCTTCGAGCACTGAAGCTTTCTTT.

This clone was picked up one time. CDR3 nucleotides: TGTGCCAGCAGCTGGGGGACAGGGAGGGGGTATCAGCCCCAGCATTTT. Encoded protein: CASSWGTGRGYQPQHF. V and J are TRBV7-2 and TRBJ1-5, with 9 bases that match TRBD1. CDR3 length equals 16 residues. The germline gives CDR1 SGHTA, CDR2 FQGNSA. With 4 bases clipped from V and 5 bases from J, the junction kept 9 bases outside the gene matches. Combining the CDR3 with reference TRBV7-2 and TRBJ1-5 gives the whole variable domain GAGVSQSPSNKVTEKGKDVELRCDPISGHTALYWYRQSLGQGLEFLIYFQGNSAPDKSGLPSDRFSAERTGGSVSTLTIQRTQQEDSAVYLCASSWGTGRGYQPQHFGDGTRLSIL.

The chain employs TRBV7-2 and TRBJ2-2; 8 bases map to TRBD2. Unmatched junction bases numbered 12, after V lost 5 bases and J lost 7 bases. There are 16 residues in the CDR3. Germline V gene data show CDR1 as SGHTA and CDR2 as FQGNSA. The CDR3 DNA is TGTGCCAGCAGCAAAAGGGGGACTAGTTTATTCGGGGAGCTGTTTTTT. This encodes CASSKRGTSLFGELFF.

The chain is built from TRBV4-1 and TRBJ1-5; D not resolved. V was cut by 0 bases and J by 1 base, with 10 bases left in between. The CDR3 runs 16 residues. Germline V gene sequence: CDR1 MGHRA, CDR2 YSYEKL. In DNA form, the CDR3 reads TGCGCCAGCAGCCAAGATAGTGGGCTGAGCAATCAGCCCCAGCATTTT. This sequence encodes CASSQDSGLSNQPQHF.

This clone was counted only a few times. V usage is TRBV6-4 and J usage is TRBJ1-1, with 7 positions matching TRBD1. This CDR3 contains 14 residues. Looked up from germline, CDR1 is MRHNA and CDR2 is SNTAGT. The J segment lost 2 bases and the V segment lost 6 bases, leaving 6 bases of the junction unmatched. The CDR3 is CASRRDRRNTEAFF. CDR3 nucleotide sequence: TGTGCCAGCAGAAGGGACAGAAGAAACACTGAAGCTTTCTTT.

The rearrangement uses TRBV10-3 and TRBJ1-2; 8 bases align to TRBD1. The CDR3 sequence is 15 residues long. Germline V gene sequence: CDR1 ENHRY, CDR2 SYGVKD. The ends lost 6 bases at V and 4 bases at J; junction bases unmatched: 10. CDR3 nucleotides: TGTGCCATCAGGGAACCGGGACAGGTGCTCTATGGCTACACCTTC. It yields the protein CAIREPGQVLYGYTF.

The chain carries TRBV19 and TRBJ1-2; perhaps TRBD1 as D (5 bases). Per the germline V gene, CDR1 is LNHDA and CDR2 is SQIVND (reference sequence). CDR3 length equals 15 residues. The ends were cut back, 4 bases at V and 3 bases at J, with 15 bases in the middle. The CDR3 loop reads CASSRRGEAHYGYTF. In nucleotides, the CDR3 is TGTGCCAGTAGTAGGAGGGGCGAGGCCCACTATGGCTACACCTTC.

This clone was recorded once. This chain links TRBV2 with TRBJ2-7; D not certain. Trimming stripped 10 bases from V and 0 bases from J, with 10 bases between. CDR3 size: 12 residues. Germline V gives CDR1 SNHLY, CDR2 FYNNEI. CDR3 region: CATTPDSYEQYF. CDR3 DNA: TGTGCCACAACCCCCGACTCCTACGAGCAGTACTTC.

The chain recombines TRBV2 with TRBJ2-6, with 12 bases lining up with TRBD1. Germline CDR1 reads SNHLY; CDR2 reads FYNNEI. Unmatched junction bases numbered 3, after V lost 10 bases and J lost 2 bases. CDR3 length: 15 amino acids. The CDR3, as DNA: TGTGCCACGGGACAGGGGGCGCCTGGGGCCAACGTCCTGACTTTC. Translating it yields CATGQGAPGANVLTF.

The table lists this clone with a count of one. This chain joins TRBV19 and TRBJ1-1, with TRBD1 matching 8 bases. Germline-derived CDR1 and CDR2 are LNHDA and SQIVND (reference sequence). This CDR3 is built from 16 residues. Trimming took 8 bases from V and 6 from J; bases not matched to a gene: 17. The CDR3 region has the DNA TGTGCCAGTGCAAACCCCCCTGACAGGGGCCCTTCTGAAGCTTTCTTT. Translating it yields CASANPPDRGPSEAFF.

The chain carries TRBV5-1 and TRBJ1-2, with 8 positions matching TRBD1. CDR1 and CDR2 (germline): SGHRS, YFSETQ. This CDR3 comprises 14 residues. Trimming at V came to 4 bases and at J to 2 bases, leaving 4 bases not matched to a gene. In DNA form, the CDR3 reads TGCGCCAGCAGCCCCCGGACAGGGAACTATGGCTACACCTTC. This translates into CASSPRTGNYGYTF.

The V gene is TRBV4-3, the J gene TRBJ2-1; weak D call: TRBD2 (6 bases). Trimming took 6 bases from V and 6 from J, leaving 24 bases between them. The germline gives CDR1 LGHNA, CDR2 YSLEER. The CDR3 length is 17 residues. CDR3 amino acids: CASSRRALARPPNEQFF. DNA for the CDR3: TGCGCCAGCAGTCGAAGGGCCCTAGCGCGACCGCCCAATGAGCAGTTCTTC.

J is TRBJ1-2 and V is TRBV7-9, with D hard to call. CDR1 is SEHNR, CDR2 FQNEAQ, per germline (reference sequence). V was shortened by 2 bases and J by 5 bases, with 15 bases between the two germline ends. The CDR3 has 15 amino acids. The DNA of the CDR3 is TGTGCCAGCAGCTTACCGACCGGACTTCTATATGGCTACACCTTC. Protein product: CASSLPTGLLYGYTF.

V and J are TRBV6-5 and TRBJ1-5, with 9 bases that match TRBD1. J gave up 6 bases and V 7 bases, and 10 bases lay outside the gene matches. Germline CDR1 is MNHEY and CDR2 is SVGAGI. The CDR3 spans 15 residues. The CDR3 sequence is CASKQGASPFQPQHF. CDR3 DNA sequence: TGTGCCAGCAAACAGGGGGCGAGCCCATTTCAGCCCCAGCATTTT.

The V call is TRBV6-5, the J call TRBJ1-4; D remains ambiguous. The length of the CDR3 is 14 residues. V was trimmed by 6 bases and J by 5 bases, leaving 13 bases between them. Germline V gene lookup returns CDR1 MNHEY and CDR2 SVGAGI. The CDR3 spells CASRYADSNEKLFF. In DNA form, the CDR3 reads TGTGCCAGCAGGTACGCGGACTCGAATGAAAAACTGTTTTTT.